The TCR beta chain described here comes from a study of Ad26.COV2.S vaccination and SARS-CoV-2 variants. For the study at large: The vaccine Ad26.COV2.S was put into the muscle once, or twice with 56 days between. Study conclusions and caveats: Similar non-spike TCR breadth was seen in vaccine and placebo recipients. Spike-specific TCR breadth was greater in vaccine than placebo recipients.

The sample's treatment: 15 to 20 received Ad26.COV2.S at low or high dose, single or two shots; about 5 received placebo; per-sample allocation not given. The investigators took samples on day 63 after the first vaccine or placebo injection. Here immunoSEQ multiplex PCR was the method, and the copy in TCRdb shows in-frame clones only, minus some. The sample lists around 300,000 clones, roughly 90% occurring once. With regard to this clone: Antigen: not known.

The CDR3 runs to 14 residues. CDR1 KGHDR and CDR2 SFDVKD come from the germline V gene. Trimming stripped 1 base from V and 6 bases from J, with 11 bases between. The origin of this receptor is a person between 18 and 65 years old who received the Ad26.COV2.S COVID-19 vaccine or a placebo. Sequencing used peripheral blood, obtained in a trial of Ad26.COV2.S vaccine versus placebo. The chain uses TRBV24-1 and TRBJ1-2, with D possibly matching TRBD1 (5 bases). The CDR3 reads CATSDFDQGNGYTF. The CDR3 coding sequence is TGTGCCACCAGTGATTTTGACCAGGGAAATGGCTACACCTTC.